This T cell receptor beta chain was profiled in a study of shared clonotypes between healthy human individuals. Study details: Those who served as donors were a couple of women and a few men between the ages of 18 and 49.

Germline V gene data show CDR1 as SGHAT and CDR2 as FQNNGV. This CDR3 has 14 residues. The junction had 9 bases not matched to a gene; V was cut back by 5 bases and J by 9 bases. Among the donors, all were Caucasian adults who lived in Nashville, Tennessee. Naive CD4+ cells were CD45RA-selected; the remaining cells were memory. Source study methods: With immunoSEQ giving junction-only sequences and no quality scores, filtering differed. Libraries were prepared by immunoSEQ multiplex PCR; TCRdb keeps only in-frame clonotypes and omits some of them. V and J calls and clone size follow that table, whereas D and trimming were derived from the DNA. This sample has about 730,000 clones, with roughly 72% found just once. This clone was counted once.

The clonotype comes from a woman in her twenties or thirties in good health. This sequence joins TRBV11-2 and TRBJ2-1; 8 positions match TRBD2. The sample consisted of memory CD4+ T cells sorted from blood. Subset meaning: CD45RA-negative fraction. The CDR3 DNA reads TGTGCCAGCAGCCTTAGGACGGGAGGGGGTGAGCAGTTCTTC. Amino acids: CASSLRTGGGEQFF.